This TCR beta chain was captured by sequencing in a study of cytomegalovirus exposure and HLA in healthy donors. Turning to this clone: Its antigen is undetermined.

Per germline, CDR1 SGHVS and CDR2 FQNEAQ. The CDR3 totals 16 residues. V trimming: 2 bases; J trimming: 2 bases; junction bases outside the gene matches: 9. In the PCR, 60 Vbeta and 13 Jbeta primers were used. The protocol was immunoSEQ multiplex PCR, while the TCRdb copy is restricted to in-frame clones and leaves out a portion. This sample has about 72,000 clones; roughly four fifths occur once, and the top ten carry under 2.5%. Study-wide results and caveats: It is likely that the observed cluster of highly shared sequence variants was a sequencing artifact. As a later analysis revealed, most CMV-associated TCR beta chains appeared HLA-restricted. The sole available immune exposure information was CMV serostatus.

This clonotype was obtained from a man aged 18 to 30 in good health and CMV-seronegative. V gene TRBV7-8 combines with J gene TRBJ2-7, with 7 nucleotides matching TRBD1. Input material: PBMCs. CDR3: CASSLSRDRPTYEQYF. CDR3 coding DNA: TGTGCCAGCAGCTTATCTAGGGACAGACCGACCTACGAGCAGTACTTC. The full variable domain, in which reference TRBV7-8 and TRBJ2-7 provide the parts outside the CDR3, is GAGVSQSPRYKVAKRGQDVALRCDPISGHVSLFWYQQALGQGPEFLTYFQNEAQLDKSGLPSDRFFAERPEGSVSTLKIQRTQQEDSAVYLCASSLSRDRPTYEQYFGPGTRLTVT.